This T cell receptor beta chain was obtained from a study of early T cells in non-severe SARS-CoV-2 infection. Study details: The authors sequenced bulk RNA from unsorted whole blood, leaving chains unpaired.

Individual cDNA molecules received unique molecular identifiers. TCRdb passed the 5' RACE reads through MiXCR, listing each CDR3 protein once. The data hold around 40,000 distinct CDR3 sequences, with 6.3% observed a single time. Note on this clonotype: What it recognizes is unknown.

Study-level points and caveats: VDJdb-based annotation leaned toward anti-spike CD8 responses and missed private and CD4 specificities.

V was shortened by 0 bases and J by 0 bases, with 12 bases between the two germline ends. CDR1 and CDR2 from the germline V gene are DFQATT and SNEGSKA (reference sequence). CDR3 size: 16 residues. The TCR comes from an adult who was a healthcare worker with PCR-confirmed SARS-CoV-2 infection or an uninfected control (not recorded which). Sequenced input: whole blood. The chain uses TRBV20-1 and TRBJ2-4, with a possible D match to TRBD1 (7 bases). Here the CDR3 DNA reads TGCAGTGCTAGAGACCCTCAGGGGGGAGCCAAAAACATTCAGTACTTC. It codes for CSARDPQGGAKNIQYF.